A single sample is the source of the 28 T cell receptor beta chains below, sequenced in a study of blood T cell repertoires in COVID-19. Sequencing used immunoSEQ multiplex PCR; TCRdb keeps in-frame clones, though not all of them. The sample has 150,000 to 200,000 clones; 85% are singletons. Sample: peripheral blood. The receptors derive from a human donor with acute or convalescent COVID-19. The donor label of this sample is uncertain.

This clone was counted once. This chain uses TRBV20-1 with TRBJ1-5; TRBD1 is a possible D gene (5 bases). V lost 3 bases, J lost 11 bases, and 20 bases lay in between. CDR3 length: 14 amino acids. Germline V gene lookup returns CDR1 DFQATT and CDR2 SNEGSKA (reference sequence). The CDR3, as DNA: TGCAGTGCTAGTCGGTTGTTCGTTGGGGGGTCCCAGCATTTT. Amino acids: CSASRLFVGGSQHF.

This sequence joins TRBV30 and TRBJ1-1, with no clear D. This CDR3 region has 15 residues. Germline V CDR1 and CDR2: GTSNPN, SVGIG (reference sequence). Trimming shortened V by 3 bases and J by 2 bases, and 16 bases separated the two germline ends. The CDR3 region has the DNA TGTGCCTGGAGACGGGCCGGGAGTGGCAACACTGAAGCTTTCTTT. It yields the protein CAWRRAGSGNTEAFF.

The chain uses TRBV2 and TRBJ2-7; D gene unclear. The CDR3 has 13 residues. Trimming took off 7 bases at V and 4 bases at J, with 14 bases between the two ends. Per the germline V gene, CDR1 is SNHLY and CDR2 is FYNNEI. In nucleotides, the CDR3 is TGTGCCAGCAAGACGACTCTGATATACGAGCAGTACTTC. Translation: CASKTTLIYEQYF.

The V gene is TRBV5-1, the J gene TRBJ2-3; 7 nucleotides line up with TRBD1. Trimming took 4 bases from V and 4 from J; bases not matched to a gene: 12. This CDR3 region has 16 residues. Germline CDR1 reads SGHRS; CDR2 reads YFSETQ. The CDR3 nucleotides are TGCGCCAGCAGCAGGGGGCCCGAACAGCCCGCAGATACGCAGTATTTT. Protein product: CASSRGPEQPADTQYF.

The V and J genes are TRBV28 and TRBJ1-6; the match to TRBD1 covers 7 bases. Germline CDR1 and CDR2: MDHEN and SYDVKM. Trimming took 5 bases from V and 1 from J; bases not matched to a gene: 2. The CDR3 covers 15 residues. CDR3 residues: CASSNRGSYNSPLHF. The CDR3 DNA is TGTGCCAGCAGTAACAGGGGATCCTATAATTCACCCCTCCACTTT.

In its sample, this clone was seen once. The chain couples TRBV19 to TRBJ1-5, with 7 bases lining up with TRBD1. V lost 2 bases and J lost 6; bases outside the gene matches: 16. The CDR3 loop spans 18 amino acids. CDR1 and CDR2 from the germline V gene are LNHDA and SQIVND (reference sequence). CDR3 DNA: TGTGCCAGTAGTATAACGTTCGGGCGACAGGGTGTGAGTCAGCCCCAGCATTTT. This codes for CASSITFGRQGVSQPQHF. The full variable domain, completed using reference TRBV19 and TRBJ1-5, is DGGITQSPKYLFRKEGQNVTLSCEQNLNHDAMYWYRQDPGQGLRLIYYSQIVNDFQKGDIAEGYSVSREKKESFPLTVTSAQKNPTAFYLCASSITFGRQGVSQPQHFGDGTRLSIL.

The chain is built from TRBV24-1 and TRBJ2-2; D perhaps matches TRBD1 (8 bases). This CDR3 has 14 amino acids. Germline-derived CDR1 and CDR2 are KGHDR and SFDVKD. The V end was cut by 5 bases, the J end by 7 bases, with 13 bases between. The CDR3 DNA follows: TGTGCCACCAGTGGACAGGGGAGGGGCGGGGAGCTGTTTTTT. This translates into CATSGQGRGGELFF.

This sequence joins TRBV19 and TRBJ1-5; maybe TRBD1 (6 bases). CDR3 length: 16 residues. With 7 bases removed from V and 4 bases from J, the gap between germline ends came to 20 bases. CDR1 and CDR2 from the germline V gene are LNHDA and SQIVND (reference sequence). CDR3 sequence: CASTEPWGHRNQPQHF. CDR3 nucleotide sequence: TGTGCCAGTACTGAACCCTGGGGACACCGAAATCAGCCCCAGCATTTT.

V gene TRBV30 combines with J gene TRBJ1-2; D perhaps matches TRBD1 (6 bases). The CDR3 covers 14 residues. Looked up from germline, CDR1 is GTSNPN and CDR2 is SVGIG (reference sequence). V lost 2 bases, J lost 4 bases, and 14 bases lay in between. The CDR3 protein is CAWSPRGFGYGYTF. DNA for the CDR3: TGTGCCTGGAGTCCTAGGGGGTTCGGCTATGGCTACACCTTC.

The J gene is TRBJ1-6, the V gene TRBV19; 10 nucleotides agree with TRBD1. CDR1 LNHDA and CDR2 SQIVND come from the germline V gene (reference sequence). Trimming took 5 bases from V and 7 from J; bases not matched to a gene: 5. The CDR3 sequence is 15 residues long. CDR3 bases: TGTGCCAGTAGTTCCGGGACAGGGGTGAATTCACCCCTCCACTTT. This encodes CASSSGTGVNSPLHF.

This clone appeared a few times. V is TRBV19 and J is TRBJ1-5, with 10 bases matching TRBD1. The CDR3 consists of 16 residues. Germline assignment: CDR1 LNHDA and CDR2 SQIVND (reference sequence). Trimming cost V 4 bases and J 3 bases; bases outside gene matches: 6. The CDR3 is CASSTGTGVINQPQHF. CDR3 in DNA: TGTGCCAGTAGTACAGGGACAGGGGTCATCAATCAGCCCCAGCATTTT.

The rearrangement uses TRBV7-2 and TRBJ1-5; TRBD1 might be the D (6 bases). The CDR3 has 17 amino acids. Per germline, CDR1 SGHTA and CDR2 FQGNSA. The V and J ends lost 6 bases and 0 bases respectively, with 18 bases between them. This chain's CDR3 is CASSFSSTGSSNQPQHF. CDR3 nucleotide sequence: TGTGCCAGCAGTTTCTCATCCACAGGGAGTAGCAATCAGCCCCAGCATTTT.

This clone was counted only a few times. CDR3 nucleotides: TGCGCCAGCAGCTTGGTGGCTAGCGGGGACACCGGGGAGCTGTTTTTT. It is translated as CASSLVASGDTGELFF. The gene calls are TRBV5-1 and TRBJ2-2; 9 bases are shared with TRBD2. The CDR3 totals 16 residues. CDR1 is SGHRS, CDR2 YFSETQ, per germline. The V segment lost 0 bases and the J segment 3 bases; nucleotides outside the gene matches: 3. The whole variable domain, remainder taken from reference TRBV5-1 and TRBJ2-2, is KAGVTQTPRYLIKTRGQQVTLSCSPISGHRSVSWYQQTPGQGLQFLFEYFSETQRNKGNFPGRFSGRQFSNSRSEMNVSTLELGDSALYLCASSLVASGDTGELFFGEGSRLTVL.

This chain uses TRBV7-6 with TRBJ2-1; 9 bases are a match to TRBD1. CDR3 length equals 20 residues. V was pared by 5 bases and J by 7 bases, with 24 bases of the junction left unmatched. In germline, CDR1 is SGHVS, CDR2 FNYEAQ. The CDR3 loop reads CASSPYVRGQGPRGGNEQFF. The CDR3 DNA follows: TGTGCCAGCAGCCCCTACGTAAGGGGACAGGGACCCCGAGGGGGGAATGAGCAGTTCTTC. Filled out from reference TRBV7-6 and TRBJ2-1, the complete variable domain reads GAGVSQSPRYKVTKRGQDVALRCDPISGHVSLYWYRQALGQGPEFLTYFNYEAQQDKSGLPNDRFSAERPEGSISTLTIQRTEQRDSAMYRCASSPYVRGQGPRGGNEQFFGPGTRLTVL.

The chain joins TRBV5-1 to TRBJ2-2; 8 nucleotides align to TRBD1. The CDR3 extends over 15 amino acids. Germline V gene data show CDR1 as SGHRS and CDR2 as YFSETQ. V lost 2 bases and J lost 1; bases outside the gene matches: 1. DNA of the CDR3: TGCGCCAGCAGCTTTGACAGGGGGAACACCGGGGAGCTGTTTTTT. Translating it yields CASSFDRGNTGELFF.

The rearrangement links TRBV7-2 to TRBJ2-3; tentative D call: TRBD2 (7 bases). CDR3 length: 15 amino acids. V was pared by 1 base and J by 3 bases, with 11 bases between. The germline V gene encodes CDR1 SGHTA and CDR2 FQGNSA. CDR3 protein: CASSLGGGRTDTQYF. DNA of the CDR3: TGTGCCAGCAGCTTAGGGGGGGGCCGTACAGATACGCAGTATTTT.

This rearrangement joins TRBV11-2 to TRBJ1-3; no clear D gene. The CDR3 loop spans 14 amino acids. Per the germline V gene, CDR1 is SGHAT and CDR2 is FQNNGV. Between the trimmed V and J ends, which lost 5 bases and 4 bases, there was a span of 12 bases. The chain's CDR3 is CASSSSSRGNTIYF. Here the CDR3 DNA reads TGTGCCAGCAGCAGCTCAAGCCGAGGAAACACCATATATTTT.

The chain carries TRBV4-3 and TRBJ1-3; no reliable D call. CDR1 and CDR2 from the germline V gene are LGHNA and YSLEER. The ends were cut back, 1 base at V and 0 bases at J, with 7 bases in the middle. The CDR3 consists of 15 residues. CDR3 loop: CASSQAAGSGNTIYF. As DNA, the CDR3 is TGCGCCAGCAGCCAAGCTGCGGGCTCTGGAAACACCATATATTTT.

CDR3 region: CASSHRTANSPLHF. The CDR3 DNA reads as TGTGCCAGCAGCCACAGGACCGCCAATTCACCCCTCCACTTT. The gene calls are TRBV7-8 and TRBJ1-6; possibly TRBD1 for D (5 bases). Germline V gives CDR1 SGHVS, CDR2 FQNEAQ. Trimming pared 5 bases from V and 7 bases from J, leaving 12 bases between. This CDR3 has 14 amino acids.

This rearrangement joins TRBV7-2 to TRBJ2-3; D call uncertain. The CDR3 totals 15 residues. The germline V gene has CDR1 SGHTA and CDR2 FQGNSA. V lost 1 base, J lost 3 bases, and 11 bases lay in between. The chain's CDR3 is CASSLDLVRTDTQYF. The CDR3 DNA reads TGTGCCAGCAGCTTAGATCTGGTTAGAACAGATACGCAGTATTTT.

The V gene is TRBV5-1, the J gene TRBJ2-6; TRBD1 matches at 8 bases. Losses at the gene ends were 0 bases for V and 1 base for J; bases not matched to a gene: 6. From germline, CDR1 is SGHRS and CDR2 YFSETQ. CDR3 length: 18 amino acids. Written as DNA, the CDR3 is TGCGCCAGCAGCTTGGGACAGGGGTCAATATCTGGGGCCAACGTCCTGACTTTC. This translates into CASSLGQGSISGANVLTF.

This clone was found once. The chain links TRBV6-5 to TRBJ2-7, with 9 bases fitting TRBD1. The junction had 1 base not matched to a gene; V was cut back by 0 bases and J by 1 base. This CDR3 has 15 amino acids. Germline CDR1 MNHEY, CDR2 SVGAGI. CDR3 amino acids: CASSYSGTGSYEQYF. The CDR3 region has the DNA TGTGCCAGCAGTTACTCCGGGACAGGGTCCTACGAGCAGTACTTC.

Details on this clone: Sequence at one end of the junction differs from germline and may be a read error. This chain connects TRBV2 to TRBJ2-7; D possibly corresponds to TRBD1 (6 bases). The CDR3 is made up of 11 amino acids. The germline CDR1 and CDR2 sequences are SNHLY and FYNNEI. Written as DNA, the CDR3 is TGTGCCAGCAGGGGGGACACCGTAGTTCCTTTC. It codes for CASRGDTVVPF.

The chain is built from TRBV19 and TRBJ2-2; 8 bases are a match to TRBD1. The V segment lost 7 bases and the J segment 5 bases; nucleotides outside the gene matches: 9. This CDR3 contains 15 residues. Germline loops: CDR1 LNHDA, CDR2 SQIVND (reference sequence). CDR3 sequence (DNA): TGTGCCAGTATCCCCGGACAGGGCGCTACCGGGGAGCTGTTTTTT. This sequence encodes CASIPGQGATGELFF. Combining the CDR3 with reference TRBV19 and TRBJ2-2 gives the whole variable domain DGGITQSPKYLFRKEGQNVTLSCEQNLNHDAMYWYRQDPGQGLRLIYYSQIVNDFQKGDIAEGYSVSREKKESFPLTVTSAQKNPTAFYLCASIPGQGATGELFFGEGSRLTVL.

This rearrangement joins TRBV19 to TRBJ2-2; 7 bases map to TRBD1. The CDR3 contains 16 residues. Germline values: CDR1 LNHDA, CDR2 SQIVND (reference sequence). V lost 6 bases to trimming and J lost 1 base; unmatched junction nucleotides: 8. This CDR3 reads CASRTPRTGNTGELFF. The CDR3 DNA follows: TGTGCCAGTAGGACCCCCCGGACAGGGAACACCGGGGAGCTGTTTTTT.

The chain uses TRBV24-1 and TRBJ1-4; TRBD1 aligns across 8 bases. The CDR3 has 12 amino acids. Germline-derived CDR1 and CDR2 are KGHDR and SFDVKD. The CDR3 region has the DNA TGTCCCTACAGGGGGGTTAATGAAAAACTGTTTTTT. It codes for CPYRGVNEKLFF.

The chain is built from TRBV3-1 (or the pseudogene TRBV3-2) and TRBJ1-2, with no clear D. V lost 7 bases to trimming and J lost 2 bases, with 14 bases between them. Germline CDR1 reads LGHDT; CDR2 reads YNNKEL (reference sequence). The CDR3 totals 14 residues. The DNA of the CDR3 is TGTGCCAGCAAGCGTGGGGAGGGAAACTATGGCTACACCTTC. As protein: CASKRGEGNYGYTF.

The V and J genes are TRBV20-1 and TRBJ2-7; D uncertain. Germline assignment: CDR1 DFQATT and CDR2 SNEGSKA (reference sequence). This CDR3 spans 10 amino acids. The V end lost 3 bases, the J end lost 3 bases, and 3 bases lay between the germline ends. CDR3 nucleotide sequence: TGCAGTGCTAGGCGCTACGAGCAGTACTTC. This sequence encodes CSARRYEQYF.